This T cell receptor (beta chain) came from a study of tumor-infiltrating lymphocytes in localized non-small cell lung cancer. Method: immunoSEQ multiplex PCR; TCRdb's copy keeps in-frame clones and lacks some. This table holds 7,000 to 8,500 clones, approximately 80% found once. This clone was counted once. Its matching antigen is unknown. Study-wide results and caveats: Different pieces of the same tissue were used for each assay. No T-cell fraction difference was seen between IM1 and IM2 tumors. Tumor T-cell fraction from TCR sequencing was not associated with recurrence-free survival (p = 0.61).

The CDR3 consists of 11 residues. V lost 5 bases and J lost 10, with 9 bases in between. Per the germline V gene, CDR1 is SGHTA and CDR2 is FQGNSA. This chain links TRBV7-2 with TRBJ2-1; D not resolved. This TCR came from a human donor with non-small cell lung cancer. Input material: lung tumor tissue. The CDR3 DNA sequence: TGTGCCAGCAGCCATACGGTGGAGCAGTTCTTC. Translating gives CASSHTVEQFF.